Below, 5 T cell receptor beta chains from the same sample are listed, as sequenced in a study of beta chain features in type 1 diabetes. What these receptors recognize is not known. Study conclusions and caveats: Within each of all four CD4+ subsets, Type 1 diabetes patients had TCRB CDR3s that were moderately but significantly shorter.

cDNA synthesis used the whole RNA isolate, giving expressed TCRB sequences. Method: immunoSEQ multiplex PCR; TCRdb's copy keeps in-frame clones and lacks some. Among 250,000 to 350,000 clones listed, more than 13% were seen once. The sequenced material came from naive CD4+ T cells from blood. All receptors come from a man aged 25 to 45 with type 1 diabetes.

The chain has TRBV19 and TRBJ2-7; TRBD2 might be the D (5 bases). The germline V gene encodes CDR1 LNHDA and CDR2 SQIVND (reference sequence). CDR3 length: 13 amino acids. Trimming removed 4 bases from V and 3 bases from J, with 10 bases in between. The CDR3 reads CASSTADYYEQYF. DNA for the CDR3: TGTGCCAGTAGTACGGCAGACTACTACGAGCAGTACTTC.

This CDR3 reads CAWTGEGEQYF. The CDR3 bases are TGTGCCTGGACAGGGGAGGGCGAGCAGTACTTC. This chain links TRBV30 with TRBJ2-7; D is possibly TRBD2 (7 bases). Germline CDR1 reads GTSNPN; CDR2 reads SVGIG (reference sequence). There are 11 residues in the CDR3. The germline V and J ends were trimmed by 4 bases and 6 bases, with 10 bases remaining between them. The whole variable domain, filled in from reference TRBV30 and TRBJ2-7, reads SQTIHQWPATLVQPVGSPLSLECTVEGTSNPNLYWYRQAAGRGLQLLFYSVGIGQISSEVPQNLSASRPQDRQFILSSKKLLLSDSGFYLCAWTGEGEQYFGPGTRLTVT.

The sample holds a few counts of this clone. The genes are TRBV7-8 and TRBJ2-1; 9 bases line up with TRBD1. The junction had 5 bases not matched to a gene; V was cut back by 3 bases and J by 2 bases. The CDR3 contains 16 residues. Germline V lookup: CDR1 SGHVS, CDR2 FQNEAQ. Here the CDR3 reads CASSLTGGGTYNEQFF. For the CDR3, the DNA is TGTGCCAGCAGCTTGACAGGGGGAGGCACCTACAATGAGCAGTTCTTC. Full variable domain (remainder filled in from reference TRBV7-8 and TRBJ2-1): GAGVSQSPRYKVAKRGQDVALRCDPISGHVSLFWYQQALGQGPEFLTYFQNEAQLDKSGLPSDRFFAERPEGSVSTLKIQRTQQEDSAVYLCASSLTGGGTYNEQFFGPGTRLTVL.

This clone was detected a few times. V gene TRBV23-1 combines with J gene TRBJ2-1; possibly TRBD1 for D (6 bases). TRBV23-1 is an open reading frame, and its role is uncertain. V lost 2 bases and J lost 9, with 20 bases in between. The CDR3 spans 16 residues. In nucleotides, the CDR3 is TGCGCCAGCAGTCAACCGAGGACAGAAGTGCTCGGTGAGCAGTTCTTC. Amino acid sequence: CASSQPRTEVLGEQFF.

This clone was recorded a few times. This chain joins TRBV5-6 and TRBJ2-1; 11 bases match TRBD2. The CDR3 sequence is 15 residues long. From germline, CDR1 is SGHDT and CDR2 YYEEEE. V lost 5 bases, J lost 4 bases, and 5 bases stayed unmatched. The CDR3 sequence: CASSTGLAAYNEQFF. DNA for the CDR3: TGTGCCAGCAGTACGGGACTAGCGGCTTACAATGAGCAGTTCTTC.